The 19 T cell receptor beta chains in this list originate from one sample, sequenced in a study of CD8 T cells in ankylosing spondylitis. Study-level findings and limits: A motif in TCR beta, a set of about 8 highly homologous variants, appeared characteristic of ankylosing spondylitis blood.

The antigens these receptors bind are not known. One entry per CDR3 protein results from TCRdb running MiXCR on the 5' RACE reads. The sample includes roughly 700,000 distinct CDR3 sequences, 15% to 20% of them seen just once. Input material: blood, either unsorted or a sorted T cell fraction (not recorded which). The receptor set was obtained from a male donor with ankylosing spondylitis.

This clonotype was counted between two and nine times. This sequence joins TRBV7-2 and TRBJ2-7; TRBD2 matches at 7 bases. Germline CDR1 SGHTA, CDR2 FQGNSA. The length of the CDR3 is 16 residues. Losses at the gene ends were 2 bases for V and 2 bases for J; bases not matched to a gene: 9. This chain's CDR3 is CASSLLGLAEPYEQYF. CDR3 coding DNA: TGTGCCAGCAGCTTACTCGGGCTAGCGGAACCCTACGAGCAGTACTTC.

The CDR3 sequence is CAGPGAGTVDCEQFF. Written as DNA, the CDR3 is TGTGCCGGCCCCGGAGCCGGGACAGTGGACTGTGAGCAGTTCTTC. The gene calls are TRBV10-3 and TRBJ2-1; 7 nucleotides line up with TRBD1. The CDR3 is 15 residues long. V trimming: 11 bases; J trimming: 9 bases; junction bases outside the gene matches: 19. Germline V lookup: CDR1 ENHRY, CDR2 SYGVKD.

V usage is TRBV5-1 and J usage is TRBJ2-7; the D is unclear. CDR3 size: 12 residues. Germline V gives CDR1 SGHRS, CDR2 YFSETQ. V lost 5 bases and J lost 0, with 6 bases in between. The CDR3 coding sequence is TGCGCCAGCAGAGGAGCCTCCTACGAGCAGTACTTC. Its protein product is CASRGASYEQYF.

This clonotype has just a few counts. V is TRBV2 and J is TRBJ2-1; D might be TRBD1 (6 bases). There are 15 residues in the CDR3. V lost 6 bases to trimming and J lost 8 bases, with 20 bases between them. Germline loops: CDR1 SNHLY, CDR2 FYNNEI. The CDR3 nucleotides read TGTGCCAGCAGCCCCGGGACAATCAAGACCGATGAGCAGTTCTTC. Amino acid sequence: CASSPGTIKTDEQFF.

The chain carries TRBV20-1 and TRBJ2-1; 12 bases are shared with TRBD2. After removal of 4 bases from V and 1 base from J, the junction contained 2 bases not matched to a gene. The germline V gene has CDR1 DFQATT and CDR2 SNEGSKA (reference sequence). There are 15 residues in the CDR3. This CDR3 is CSATTSGRSYNEQFF. The DNA for the CDR3 is TGCAGTGCTACAACTAGCGGGAGGTCCTACAATGAGCAGTTCTTC.

The chain combines TRBV6-4 with TRBJ2-1, with TRBD2 identical over 11 bases. After removal of 6 bases from V and 7 bases from J, the junction contained 11 bases not matched to a gene. CDR1 is MRHNA and CDR2 is SNTAGT in the germline V gene. This CDR3 has 16 residues. The CDR3 region has the DNA TGTGCCAGCAGCCTAGGTTGGGGACTAGCGGATAATGAGCAGTTCTTC. Residues: CASSLGWGLADNEQFF.

This clonotype turned up a few times. This chain connects TRBV20-1 to TRBJ1-2; D not resolved. Germline V gene sequence: CDR1 DFQATT, CDR2 SNEGSKA (reference sequence). This CDR3 has 14 residues. V lost 6 bases and J 1 base, leaving 15 bases between the germline ends. CDR3 loop: CSANPWTFNYGYTF. The CDR3 DNA is TGCAGTGCCAACCCTTGGACTTTTAACTATGGCTACACCTTC.

The chain joins TRBV2 to TRBJ1-5; D remains unclear. The V gene lost 5 bases and the J gene lost 0 bases, with 8 bases spanning the gap. Germline lookup yields CDR1 SNHLY and CDR2 FYNNEI. The CDR3 covers 14 residues. As DNA, the CDR3 is TGTGCCAGCAGTCGATTAGGTAGCAATCAGCCCCAGCATTTT. Translation gives CASSRLGSNQPQHF.

The chain links TRBV6-1 to TRBJ1-3; D remains unclear. Germline V gives CDR1 MNHNS, CDR2 SASEGT. The CDR3 totals 14 residues. V lost 6 bases and J 2 bases, leaving 11 bases between the germline ends. The CDR3 DNA is TGTGCCAGCAGACCAGGCGTAGCTGGAAACACCATATATTTT. Its translation is CASRPGVAGNTIYF.

On this clonotype itself: A single base separates this from a much larger clone, so it may be a read error. The genes are TRBV4-2 and TRBJ1-6; TRBD1 matches at 10 bases. The V gene's germline CDR1 is LGHNA and CDR2 YNFKEQ. Trimming took 7 bases from V and 7 from J; bases not matched to a gene: 7. The CDR3 is 15 residues long. The CDR3 bases are TGTGCCAGCAACCCCGGACAGGGGGAAAATTCACCCCTCCACTTT. Translated, it gives CASNPGQGENSPLHF.

This sequence joins TRBV25-1 and TRBJ2-2; D call uncertain. The CDR3 covers 15 residues. Trimming stripped 4 bases from V and 7 bases from J, with 16 bases between. Germline V CDR1 and CDR2: MGHDK, SYGVNS. For the CDR3, the DNA is TGTGCCAGCAGTGCGCCGGGCCGAGTGGGCGGGGAGCTGTTTTTT. It specifies CASSAPGRVGGELFF.

This clonotype was observed a single time. This rearrangement joins TRBV2 to TRBJ1-5; TRBD1 is a possible D gene (5 bases). Trimming left V 4 bases short and J 1 base short, with 11 bases between. The CDR3 totals 15 residues. Germline V CDR1 and CDR2: SNHLY, FYNNEI. The CDR3 DNA reads TGTGCCAGCAGTGCCGGGGGTCAAAGCAATCAGCCCCAGCATTTT. Its protein is CASSAGGQSNQPQHF.

This clonotype turned up a few times. This sequence joins TRBV7-2 and TRBJ2-7, with 8 bases that match TRBD1. Per germline, CDR1 SGHTA and CDR2 FQGNSA. Trimming cost V 2 bases and J 5 bases; bases outside gene matches: 8. This CDR3 contains 15 residues. DNA of the CDR3: TGTGCCAGCAGCTTACCCGGACAGGGAATCCACGAGCAGTACTTC. This translates into CASSLPGQGIHEQYF. Using reference TRBV7-2 and TRBJ2-7 for the parts outside the CDR3, the full variable domain is GAGVSQSPSNKVTEKGKDVELRCDPISGHTALYWYRQSLGQGLEFLIYFQGNSAPDKSGLPSDRFSAERTGGSVSTLTIQRTQQEDSAVYLCASSLPGQGIHEQYFGPGTRLTVT.

This clonotype was counted a few times. This chain joins TRBV12-3 or TRBV12-4 and TRBJ2-5, with D unresolved. The CDR3 has 13 amino acids. The V end lost 5 bases, the J end lost 3 bases, and 10 bases lay between the germline ends. CDR3 DNA sequence: TGTGCCAGCAGTACGGGCGTAAAAGAGACCCAGTACTTC. Its protein is CASSTGVKETQYF.

This clonotype was seen many times. The chain carries TRBV5-1 and TRBJ1-6, with 9 bases matching TRBD1. Per the germline V gene, CDR1 is SGHRS and CDR2 is YFSETQ. CDR3 length: 16 amino acids. J lost 10 bases, V lost 4 bases, and 12 bases had no gene match. The CDR3: CASSQRGTGTGSPLHF. For the CDR3, the DNA is TGCGCCAGCAGCCAACGAGGGACAGGGACGGGATCACCCCTCCACTTT. The full variable domain, rest sourced from reference TRBV5-1 and TRBJ1-6, is KAGVTQTPRYLIKTRGQQVTLSCSPISGHRSVSWYQQTPGQGLQFLFEYFSETQRNKGNFPGRFSGRQFSNSRSEMNVSTLELGDSALYLCASSQRGTGTGSPLHFGNGTRLTVT.

The chain links TRBV30 to TRBJ2-7, with a possible D match to TRBD1 (5 bases). Per the germline V gene, CDR1 is GTSNPN and CDR2 is SVGIG (reference sequence). The CDR3 contains 12 residues. V lost 3 bases and J 3 bases, leaving 9 bases between the germline ends. The CDR3 DNA follows: TGTGCCTGGAGACACGACAGCTACGAGCAGTACTTC. Translating it yields CAWRHDSYEQYF.

This clonotype was observed a few times. The rearrangement joins TRBV15 to TRBJ2-2; possibly TRBD1 for D (5 bases). CDR3 length: 14 amino acids. Germline CDR1 reads LNHNV; CDR2 reads YYDKDF (reference sequence). V lost 1 base to trimming and J lost 4 bases, with 7 bases between them. CDR3 sequence: CATSRGGATGELFF. In nucleotides, the CDR3 is TGTGCCACCAGCAGAGGTGGGGCCACCGGGGAGCTGTTTTTT.

The V and J genes are TRBV20-1 and TRBJ2-6; no firm D call. The germline V and J ends were trimmed by 1 base and 2 bases, with 0 bases remaining between them. Germline CDR1 DFQATT, CDR2 SNEGSKA (reference sequence). CDR3 length equals 12 residues. The CDR3 spells CSARAGANVLTF. DNA for the CDR3: TGCAGTGCTAGAGCTGGGGCCAACGTCCTGACTTTC.

This clonotype was counted only a few times. This sequence joins TRBV12-3 or TRBV12-4 and TRBJ1-2, with a tentative D call TRBD1 (5 bases). The ends were cut back, 2 bases at V and 2 bases at J, with 6 bases in the middle. The CDR3 has 13 residues. The CDR3 here is CASSLKGNYGYTF. The CDR3 DNA reads as TGTGCCAGCAGTTTAAAGGGGAACTATGGCTACACCTTC.